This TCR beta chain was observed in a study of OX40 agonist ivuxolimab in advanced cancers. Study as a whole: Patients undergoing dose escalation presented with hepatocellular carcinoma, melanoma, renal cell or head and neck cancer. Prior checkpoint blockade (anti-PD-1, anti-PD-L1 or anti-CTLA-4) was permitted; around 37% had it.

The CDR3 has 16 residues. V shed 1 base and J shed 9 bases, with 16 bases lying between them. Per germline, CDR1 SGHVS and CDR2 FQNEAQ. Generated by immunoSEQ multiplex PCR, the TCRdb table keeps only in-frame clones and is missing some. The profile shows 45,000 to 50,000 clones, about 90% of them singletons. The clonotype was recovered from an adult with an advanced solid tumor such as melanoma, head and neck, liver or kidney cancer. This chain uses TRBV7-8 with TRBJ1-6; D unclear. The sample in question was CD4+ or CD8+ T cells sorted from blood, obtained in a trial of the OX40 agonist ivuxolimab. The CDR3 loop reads CASSLGAGENSSPLHF. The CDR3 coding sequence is TGTGCCAGCAGCTTAGGGGCAGGAGAGAACAGTTCACCCCTCCACTTT. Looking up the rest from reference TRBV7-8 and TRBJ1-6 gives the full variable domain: GAGVSQSPRYKVAKRGQDVALRCDPISGHVSLFWYQQALGQGPEFLTYFQNEAQLDKSGLPSDRFFAERPEGSVSTLKIQRTQQEDSAVYLCASSLGAGENSSPLHFGNGTRLTVT.